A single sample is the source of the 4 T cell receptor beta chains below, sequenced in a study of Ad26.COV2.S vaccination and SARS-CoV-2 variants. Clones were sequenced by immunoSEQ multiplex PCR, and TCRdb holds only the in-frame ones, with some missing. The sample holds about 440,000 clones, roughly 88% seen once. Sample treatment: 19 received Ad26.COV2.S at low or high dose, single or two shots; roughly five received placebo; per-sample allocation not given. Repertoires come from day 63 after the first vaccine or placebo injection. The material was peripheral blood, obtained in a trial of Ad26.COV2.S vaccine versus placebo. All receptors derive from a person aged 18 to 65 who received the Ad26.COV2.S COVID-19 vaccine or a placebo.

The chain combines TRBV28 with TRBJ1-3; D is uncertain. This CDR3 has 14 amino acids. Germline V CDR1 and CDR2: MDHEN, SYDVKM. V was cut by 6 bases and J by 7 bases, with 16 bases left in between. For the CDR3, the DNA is TGTGCCAGCAGATCCGAGGGTTATAGTAACACCATATATTTT. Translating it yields CASRSEGYSNTIYF.

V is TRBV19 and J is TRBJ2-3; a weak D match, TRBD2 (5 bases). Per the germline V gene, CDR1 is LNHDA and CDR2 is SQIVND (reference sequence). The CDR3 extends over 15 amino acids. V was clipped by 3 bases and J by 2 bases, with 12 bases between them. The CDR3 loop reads CASSIRGGYTDTQYF. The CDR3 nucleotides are TGTGCCAGTAGTATTCGCGGCGGGTACACAGATACGCAGTATTTT.

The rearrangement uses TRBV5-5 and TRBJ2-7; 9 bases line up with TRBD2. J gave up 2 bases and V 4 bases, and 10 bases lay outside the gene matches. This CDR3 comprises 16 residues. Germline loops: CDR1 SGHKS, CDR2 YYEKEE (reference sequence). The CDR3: CASSQLDPSGTYEQYF. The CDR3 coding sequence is TGTGCCAGCAGCCAGTTAGATCCTAGCGGGACCTACGAGCAGTACTTC.

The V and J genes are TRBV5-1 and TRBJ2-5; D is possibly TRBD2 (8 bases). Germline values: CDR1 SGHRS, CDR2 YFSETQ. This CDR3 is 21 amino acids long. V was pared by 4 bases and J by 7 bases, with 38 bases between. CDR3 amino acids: CASSGTINRGWGLDRGGTQYF. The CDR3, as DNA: TGCGCCAGCAGCGGGACCATTAACAGGGGTTGGGGACTAGATCGAGGAGGGACCCAGTACTTC.